The 31 T cell receptor beta chains presented below share a single source sample, sequenced in a study of blood T cells in healthy people across ages. With a J-beta primer mix and a sample-barcoded 5' primer, a second PCR ran 7 to 11 cycles. Using its own MiXCR run on the 5' RACE reads, TCRdb lists one record per CDR3 protein. Of 550,000 to 800,000 distinct CDR3 sequences listed, about 30% are singletons. The sequencing sample was made of blood. Every receptor here comes from a woman aged 80 or over in good health.

This clonotype was counted ten times or more. The chain is built from TRBV7-9 and TRBJ1-2, with 10 bases identical to TRBD1. Germline V lookup: CDR1 SEHNR, CDR2 FQNEAQ (reference sequence). V lost 4 bases, J lost 0 bases, and 8 bases stayed unmatched. The CDR3 totals 17 residues. The CDR3 DNA follows: TGTGCCAGCAGCTCGCGACAGGGGGCCTTAACTAACTATGGCTACACCTTC. Translated: CASSSRQGALTNYGYTF.

As to this clonotype: Relative to the germline gene, one junction end is altered; a read error may explain this. The rearrangement uses TRBV27 and TRBJ1-4; D gene ambiguous. CDR3 size: 15 residues. Germline V gives CDR1 MNHEY, CDR2 SMNVEV (reference sequence). DNA of the CDR3: TGTGCCAGCAGTTGGAGCCGGGGAACTAATGAAGAACTGTTTTTT. It codes for CASSWSRGTNEELFF.

The rearrangement joins TRBV6-6 to TRBJ1-5; D uncertain. V gave up 0 bases and J gave up 3 bases, with 9 bases separating them. This CDR3 contains 15 residues. The germline CDR1 and CDR2 sequences are MNHNY and SVGAGI (reference sequence). DNA for the CDR3: TGTGCCAGCAGTTACTCGGAGGGTTTCAATCAGCCCCAGCATTTT. This translates into CASSYSEGFNQPQHF.

This clonotype was seen ten or more times. The chain links TRBV20-1 to TRBJ1-1, with TRBD1 identical over 11 bases. V lost 5 bases to trimming and J lost 11 bases; unmatched junction nucleotides: 7. This CDR3 is built from 12 residues. From germline, CDR1 is DFQATT and CDR2 SNEGSKA (reference sequence). CDR3 coding DNA: TGCAGTGCTCGGACAGGGGGCTTAAGGGCTTTCTTT. Translating gives CSARTGGLRAFF.

This chain uses TRBV28 with TRBJ2-7; no firm D call. The J call could be wrong; TRBJ2-5 is a better fit for the DNA end. The CDR3 totals 17 residues. Germline CDR1 MDHEN, CDR2 SYDVKM. CDR3 nucleotide sequence: TGTGCCAGCAGTTTATTTAATGGACGACCCCTTAGTGGGACCCAGTACTTC. It codes for CASSLFNGRPLSGTQYF.

The chain uses TRBV12-3 or TRBV12-4 and TRBJ2-3; TRBD2 agrees at 9 bases. There are 18 residues in the CDR3. Trimming at V came to 6 bases and at J to 0 bases, leaving 13 bases not matched to a gene. CDR3 bases: TGTGCCAGCAGCTCCCTACCGGCGGGAGGGCCTAGCACAGATACGCAGTATTTT. Translation: CASSSLPAGGPSTDTQYF.

Many counts were recorded for this clonotype. The rearrangement links TRBV5-1 to TRBJ2-7; D ambiguous. The V gene lost 0 bases and the J gene lost 5 bases, with 6 bases spanning the gap. The CDR3 sequence is 12 residues long. CDR1 and CDR2 (germline): SGHRS, YFSETQ. In nucleotides, the CDR3 is TGCGCCAGCAGCTTGGCTGGGCACGAGCAGTACTTC. It encodes CASSLAGHEQYF.

Many counts were recorded for this clonotype. The V and J genes are TRBV6-5 and TRBJ1-2; weak D call: TRBD1 (5 bases). The CDR3 has 16 residues. Trimming removed 2 bases from V and 4 bases from J, with 17 bases in between. Germline V gene sequence: CDR1 MNHEY, CDR2 SVGAGI. The CDR3 is CASSYRSLGGTYGYTF. CDR3 in DNA: TGTGCCAGCAGTTACCGGTCCTTGGGGGGGACCTATGGCTACACCTTC.

This clonotype was seen repeatedly, ten times or more. The rearrangement joins TRBV12-3 or TRBV12-4 to TRBJ1-1; D not certain. V shed 5 bases and J shed 5 bases, with 9 bases lying between them. The CDR3 spans 12 residues. The CDR3 region has the DNA TGTGCCAGCAGTCTTCAGAGGACTGAAGCTTTCTTT. It codes for CASSLQRTEAFF.

This clonotype was counted a few times. The rearrangement uses TRBV20-1 and TRBJ1-5; D call uncertain. V was shortened by 0 bases and J by 7 bases, with 13 bases between the two germline ends. The CDR3 runs 14 residues. Germline-derived CDR1 and CDR2 are DFQATT and SNEGSKA (reference sequence). The CDR3: CSARDPRNRQPQHF. The CDR3 nucleotides read TGCAGTGCTAGAGATCCGAGGAATCGACAGCCCCAGCATTTT.

This clonotype has at least ten counts. V is TRBV2 and J is TRBJ1-2, with 8 bases that match TRBD1. Germline V gives CDR1 SNHLY, CDR2 FYNNEI. Trimming removed 6 bases from V and 7 bases from J; junction bases left unmatched: 16. The CDR3 is made up of 16 amino acids. The DNA of the CDR3 is TGTGCCAGCAGAGGACAGGGAGGCGTTTCTGTGGCTGGCTACACCTTC. It specifies CASRGQGGVSVAGYTF.

The rearrangement uses TRBV5-1 and TRBJ2-2, with 8 nucleotides matching TRBD1. Per the germline V gene, CDR1 is SGHRS and CDR2 is YFSETQ. The CDR3 spans 17 residues. The J segment lost 3 bases and the V segment lost 3 bases, leaving 10 bases of the junction unmatched. CDR3 sequence (DNA): TGCGCCAGCAGCTGGGAGGTTCAGGGGGCGTACACCGGGGAGCTGTTTTTT. Translated, it gives CASSWEVQGAYTGELFF.

CDR3 coding DNA: TGCAGCGTTGAAGGTCAGGGAATCACCGGGGAGCTGTTTTTT. This translates into CSVEGQGITGELFF. The chain uses TRBV29-1 and TRBJ2-2; TRBD1 is a possible D gene (5 bases). Trimming shortened V by 1 base and J by 4 bases, and 10 bases separated the two germline ends. Looked up from germline, CDR1 is SQVTM and CDR2 is ANQGSEA. This CDR3 region has 14 residues.

The chain employs TRBV2 and TRBJ1-6; D is perhaps TRBD1 (6 bases). Trimming removed 4 bases from V and 13 bases from J, with 14 bases in between. From germline, CDR1 is SNHLY and CDR2 FYNNEI. CDR3 length: 13 residues. The CDR3 spells CASSVDRSRPLHF. CDR3 nucleotide sequence: TGTGCCAGCAGTGTCGACAGGAGCAGGCCCCTCCACTTT. Full variable domain (remainder filled in from reference TRBV2 and TRBJ1-6): EPEVTQTPSHQVTQMGQEVILRCVPISNHLYFYWYRQILGQKVEFLVSFYNNEISEKSEIFDDQFSVERPDGSNFTLKIRSTKLEDSAMYFCASSVDRSRPLHFGNGTRLTVT.

The gene calls are TRBV10-3 and TRBJ2-5; unclear D gene. Looked up from germline, CDR1 is ENHRY and CDR2 is SYGVKD. This CDR3 comprises 15 residues. Deletions cut 0 bases from V and 7 bases from J, with 15 bases between. The CDR3 sequence is CAISESIAPPGTQYF. CDR3 in DNA: TGTGCCATCAGTGAGTCGATTGCACCACCAGGGACCCAGTACTTC.

This chain connects TRBV20-1 to TRBJ2-7, with 7 bases aligning to TRBD1. V was pared by 6 bases and J by 0 bases, with 2 bases of the junction left unmatched. This CDR3 comprises 12 residues. Germline CDR1 and CDR2: DFQATT and SNEGSKA (reference sequence). The CDR3 DNA follows: TGCAGTGCCGGGACAGACTCCTACGAGCAGTACTTC. It codes for CSAGTDSYEQYF.

This clonotype was seen a few times. The chain recombines TRBV12-5 with TRBJ2-5, with 9 bases identical to TRBD1. The J call may be mistaken, given a closer DNA end match to TRBJ2-7. The CDR3 is 14 amino acids. Germline V gene sequence: CDR1 LGHNT, CDR2 FRNRAP. The DNA for the CDR3 is TGTGCTAGTGGTAAGGGACAGGGTCTCGACGAGCAGTACTTC. This gives the protein CASGKGQGLDEQYF.

This clonotype was seen a few times. A read error may be the cause here, since a much bigger clone is one base away. V gene TRBV6-1 combines with J gene TRBJ2-1, with TRBD1 matching over 9 bases. The CDR3 loop spans 17 amino acids. Germline lookup yields CDR1 MNHNS and CDR2 SASEGT. Trimming removed 6 bases from V and 6 bases from J; junction bases left unmatched: 15. The CDR3 bases are TGTGCCAGCAGAGAACACCGGGACAGGGTGAGGGGCAATGAGCAGTTCTTC. It translates to CASREHRDRVRGNEQFF.

The table lists this clonotype with a few counts. The V call is TRBV14, the J call TRBJ2-5; D may match TRBD1 or TRBD2 (5 bases each). The germline gives CDR1 SGHDN, CDR2 FVKESK. The V gene lost 1 base and the J gene lost 5 bases, with 17 bases spanning the gap. CDR3 length: 16 residues. The CDR3 spells CASSQGGSLSSETQYF. In DNA form, the CDR3 reads TGTGCCAGCAGCCAAGGGGGGAGCCTGAGCTCCGAGACCCAGTACTTC.

This rearrangement joins TRBV24-1 to TRBJ1-2; D is unresolved. Germline V gives CDR1 KGHDR, CDR2 SFDVKD. Trimming stripped 2 bases from V and 2 bases from J, with 8 bases between. This CDR3 spans 14 amino acids. The CDR3 region is CATSDWAENYGYTF. The CDR3 DNA sequence: TGTGCCACCAGTGATTGGGCAGAGAACTATGGCTACACCTTC.

This clonotype was recorded a few times. Just one base apart from a much larger clone, this may be a read error. The V and J genes are TRBV21-1 and TRBJ2-7; the table's D gene call, TRBD1, was not cross checked with the DNA. TRBV21-1 has pseudogene status. The CDR3 loop spans 15 amino acids. The CDR3 loop reads CASGRDRGSSYEQYF. The CDR3 nucleotides read TGTGCCAGCGGCAGAGACAGGGGTTCTTCCTACGAGCAGTACTTC.

This clonotype showed up many times. The chain joins TRBV7-2 to TRBJ2-5; 10 nucleotides match TRBD2. Germline V gene lookup returns CDR1 SGHTA and CDR2 FQGNSA. With V trimmed by 1 base and J by 7 bases, 6 bases remained unmatched. The CDR3 length is 15 residues. The CDR3 coding sequence is TGTGCCAGCAGCTTAGTTACTAGCGGGGTTGGGACCCAGTACTTC. This sequence encodes CASSLVTSGVGTQYF.

The table lists this clonotype with a few counts. This clone may be a read error of a much larger clone one base away. V gene TRBV6-2 or TRBV6-3 combines with J gene TRBJ2-7; 13 nucleotides match TRBD2. The J call is in doubt because the DNA end fits TRBJ2-5 better. There are 15 residues in the CDR3. Per germline, CDR1 MNHEY and CDR2 SVGEGT. The DNA of the CDR3 is TGTGCCAGCAGACGACTAGCGGGGGGCGGAGAGACCCAGTACTTC. This translates into CASRRLAGGGETQYF.

J is TRBJ2-7 and V is TRBV4-2, with TRBD2 matching 7 bases. The germline V gene encodes CDR1 LGHNA and CDR2 YNFKEQ. This CDR3 has 16 residues. J lost 1 base, V lost 0 bases, and 6 bases had no gene match. The CDR3 sequence: CASSQDMLADSYEQYF. The CDR3, as DNA: TGTGCCAGCAGCCAAGATATGCTAGCGGATTCCTACGAGCAGTACTTC.

This clonotype was recorded a few times. The chain couples TRBV6-2 or TRBV6-3 to TRBJ1-6; D is ambiguous. CDR1 MNHEY and CDR2 SVGEGT come from the germline V gene. The CDR3 is 17 amino acids. The V gene lost 5 bases and the J gene lost 8 bases, with 22 bases spanning the gap. CDR3 protein: CASSDRRNGRPDSPLHF. The CDR3 DNA is TGTGCCAGCAGTGACCGTCGAAACGGCCGGCCAGATTCACCCCTCCACTTT.

Ten or more counts support this clonotype. This rearrangement joins TRBV27 to TRBJ2-5; no clear D. The CDR3 consists of 15 residues. Germline V gene sequence: CDR1 MNHEY, CDR2 SMNVEV (reference sequence). Deletions cut 4 bases from V and 1 base from J, with 13 bases between. In nucleotides, the CDR3 is TGTGCCAGCAGTTCCCCCCGAGACCCCCAAGAGACCCAGTACTTC. Translated: CASSSPRDPQETQYF.

This clonotype was picked up many times. This chain links TRBV9 with TRBJ2-7; 7 nucleotides line up with TRBD1. V lost 2 bases to trimming and J lost 0 bases; unmatched junction nucleotides: 5. The CDR3 length is 15 residues. Germline V CDR1 and CDR2: SGDLS, YYNGEE. The CDR3 is CASSVGQWSSYEQYF. CDR3 in DNA: TGTGCCAGCAGCGTGGGACAGTGGAGCTCCTACGAGCAGTACTTC.

This clonotype has a count of ten or more. The V and J genes are TRBV18 and TRBJ2-3; weak D call: TRBD1 (6 bases). V was clipped by 3 bases and J by 5 bases, with 15 bases between them. Germline-derived CDR1 and CDR2 are KGHSH and LQKENI. This CDR3 contains 15 residues. The CDR3 DNA reads as TGTGCCAGCTCACCGCAACGTCAGGGGAAAGATACGCAGTATTTT. It yields the protein CASSPQRQGKDTQYF.

This chain uses TRBV29-1 with TRBJ2-3, with TRBD1 as a possible D gene (5 bases). Trimming took 3 bases from V and 2 from J, leaving 9 bases between them. The CDR3 extends over 13 amino acids. Looked up from germline, CDR1 is SQVTM and CDR2 is ANQGSEA. The CDR3 spells CSVEGQYTDTQYF. The CDR3 region has the DNA TGCAGCGTTGAGGGGCAGTACACAGATACGCAGTATTTT.

Details on this clonotype: A single base separates this from a much larger clone, so it may be a read error. This rearrangement joins TRBV7-9 to TRBJ2-3; TRBD1 is a possible D gene (5 bases). This CDR3 has 15 residues. In germline, CDR1 is SEHNR, CDR2 FQNEAQ (reference sequence). The CDR3 loop reads CAISLDRQSTDTQYF. In DNA form, the CDR3 reads TGTGCCATCAGCTTAGACCGACAGAGCACAGATACGCAGTATTTT.

In its sample, this clonotype was seen many times. V is TRBV7-6 and J is TRBJ2-5; the D is unclear. From germline, CDR1 is SGHVS and CDR2 FNYEAQ. Trimming left V 2 bases short and J 3 bases short, with 4 bases between. The CDR3 spans 12 residues. The CDR3 loop is CASSLTKETQYF. The CDR3 DNA follows: TGTGCCAGCAGCTTAACGAAAGAGACCCAGTACTTC.